Shown below are 17 T cell receptor beta chains from a single sample sequenced in a study of CD8 T cells in ankylosing spondylitis. TCRdb independently ran MiXCR on the 5' RACE reads; one entry per CDR3 protein. The data show approximately 260,000 distinct CDR3 sequences, with less than 10% seen just once and around 6.8% held by the top ten. Sequencing was done on a sample of blood, either unsorted or a sorted T cell fraction (not recorded which). The receptors were sampled from a male donor with ankylosing spondylitis or in good health (not recorded which).

The table lists this clonotype with a few counts. A much larger clonotype is one base distant, so this may be a read error. The chain is built from TRBV7-9 and TRBJ1-2, with a possible D match to TRBD1 (5 bases). The CDR3 extends over 13 amino acids. Per germline, CDR1 SEHNR and CDR2 FQNEAQ (reference sequence). In DNA form, the CDR3 reads TGTGCCAGCAGCTTTGGCAGGGTAGTTGGCTACTCCTTC. Encoded protein: CASSFGRVVGYSF.

This clonotype was found many times. The chain links TRBV6-5 to TRBJ1-6; D is ambiguous. The CDR3 has 14 amino acids. Germline CDR1 and CDR2: MNHEY and SVGAGI. Trimming shortened V by 6 bases and J by 6 bases, and 12 bases separated the two germline ends. The CDR3 nucleotides read TGTGCCAGCAGCTATCAGGAGGGTAATTCACCCCTCCACTTT. This sequence encodes CASSYQEGNSPLHF.

The chain uses TRBV5-5 and TRBJ2-1; D unclear. The germline V and J ends were trimmed by 0 bases and 1 base, with 11 bases remaining between them. The CDR3 extends over 16 amino acids. From germline, CDR1 is SGHKS and CDR2 YYEKEE (reference sequence). CDR3 in amino acids: CASSLAGLKSYNEQFF. The CDR3 nucleotides are TGTGCCAGCAGCTTGGCCGGGCTGAAATCCTACAATGAGCAGTTCTTC.

This clonotype was recorded many times. The gene calls are TRBV20-1 and TRBJ2-1; the D gene is possibly TRBD1 (6 bases). Trimming stripped 5 bases from V and 2 bases from J, with 16 bases between. This CDR3 has 15 amino acids. The V gene's germline CDR1 is DFQATT and CDR2 SNEGSKA (reference sequence). The CDR3 DNA reads as TGCAGTGCTCTCGACAGGAAAAGGACCTACAATGAGCAGTTCTTC. It translates to CSALDRKRTYNEQFF.

This clonotype has a count of ten or more. The chain employs TRBV5-5 and TRBJ1-4, with 7 bases identical to TRBD1. Trimming took 4 bases from V and 8 from J; bases not matched to a gene: 11. The CDR3 has 15 residues. Germline V gene sequence: CDR1 SGHKS, CDR2 YYEKEE (reference sequence). As DNA, the CDR3 is TGTGCCAGCAGCGTCCTGACAGGGTGGGACGAAAAACTGTTTTTT. Translation: CASSVLTGWDEKLFF.

This rearrangement joins TRBV6-2 or TRBV6-3 to TRBJ1-2; TRBD1 aligns across 10 bases. Germline V lookup: CDR1 MNHEY, CDR2 SVGEGT. This CDR3 has 17 amino acids. V gave up 5 bases and J gave up 7 bases; unmatched junction bases: 16. CDR3 protein: CASSPGTGENRSGGYTF. CDR3 nucleotides: TGTGCCAGCAGTCCCGGGACAGGGGAAAACAGATCGGGTGGCTACACCTTC.

This clonotype was counted many times. The rearrangement joins TRBV7-2 to TRBJ2-5; D is uncertain. CDR1 is SGHTA, CDR2 FQGNSA, per germline. This CDR3 contains 14 residues. V was pared by 1 base and J by 2 bases, with 8 bases between. CDR3 sequence reads: CASSLVVRQETQYF. CDR3 sequence (DNA): TGTGCCAGCAGCTTAGTCGTCAGACAAGAGACCCAGTACTTC.

This clonotype has a count of ten or more. This rearrangement joins TRBV18 to TRBJ2-7, with D uncertain. Germline CDR1 KGHSH, CDR2 LQKENI. The CDR3 totals 14 residues. The V end was cut by 2 bases, the J end by 4 bases, with 12 bases between. DNA of the CDR3: TGTGCCAGCTCACCAGGCTTGTCCCGTTACGAGCAGTACTTC. This translates into CASSPGLSRYEQYF.

The sample holds many counts of this clonotype. The chain joins TRBV12-3 or TRBV12-4 to TRBJ1-5; D is unresolved. The CDR3 spans 15 residues. V was shortened by 1 base and J by 2 bases, with 9 bases between the two germline ends. CDR3 nucleotide sequence: TGTGCCAGCAGTTTAGTTTCTGCAGGCAATCAGCCCCAGCATTTT. As protein: CASSLVSAGNQPQHF.

In this sample, this clonotype turned up many times. This chain joins TRBV7-6 and TRBJ2-1, with a possible D match to TRBD2 (5 bases). The V and J ends lost 1 base and 1 base respectively, with 8 bases between them. This CDR3 comprises 15 residues. Germline CDR1 is SGHVS and CDR2 is FNYEAQ. Here the CDR3 reads CASSLEWESYNEQFF. The CDR3 nucleotides read TGTGCCAGCAGCTTAGAGTGGGAGTCCTACAATGAGCAGTTCTTC.

This clonotype has more than one count but fewer than ten. The rearrangement links TRBV20-1 to TRBJ1-3; the D gene is possibly TRBD1 (6 bases). V was trimmed by 5 bases and J by 0 bases, leaving 14 bases between them. Germline values: CDR1 DFQATT, CDR2 SNEGSKA (reference sequence). CDR3 length: 15 residues. CDR3 loop: CSAYGQPSSGNTIYF. CDR3 sequence (DNA): TGCAGTGCTTATGGACAGCCGAGCTCTGGAAACACCATATATTTT.

This chain links TRBV19 with TRBJ2-3; 8 positions match TRBD1. CDR3 size: 16 residues. With V trimmed by 5 bases and J by 1 base, 8 bases remained unmatched. Germline assignment: CDR1 LNHDA and CDR2 SQIVND (reference sequence). CDR3 coding DNA: TGTGCCAGTAGTGCAAACAGGGGGATAGGCACAGATACGCAGTATTTT. Its protein product is CASSANRGIGTDTQYF.

This clonotype has ten or more counts. The rearrangement uses TRBV7-9 and TRBJ2-7, with D perhaps given as TRBD1 or TRBD2 (5 bases each). CDR1 SEHNR and CDR2 FQNEAQ come from the germline V gene (reference sequence). Trimming removed 5 bases at V and 3 bases at J, with 14 bases between. This CDR3 is built from 14 residues. CDR3 bases: TGTGCCAGCAGCGGCACGGGACCGTACTACGAGCAGTACTTC. This codes for CASSGTGPYYEQYF.

The rearrangement links TRBV10-2 to TRBJ2-7, with 7 bases aligning to TRBD1. Germline CDR1 WSHSY, CDR2 SAAADI. Trimming took 3 bases from V and 3 from J; bases not matched to a gene: 2. The CDR3 is 13 amino acids. The CDR3 sequence: CASSEGGVYEQYF. The CDR3 nucleotides are TGCGCCAGCAGTGAAGGGGGCGTCTACGAGCAGTACTTC.

This clonotype was found a few times. CDR3 sequence: CAWIPPGGWGNEQFF. CDR3 in DNA: TGTGCCTGGATCCCCCCCGGAGGGTGGGGGAATGAGCAGTTCTTC. V gene TRBV30 combines with J gene TRBJ2-1; D possibly corresponds to TRBD2 (6 bases). V was trimmed by 4 bases and J by 7 bases, leaving 20 bases between them. The germline gives CDR1 GTSNPN, CDR2 SVGIG (reference sequence). The CDR3 has 15 residues.

This clonotype was counted only a few times. The gene calls are TRBV18 and TRBJ2-3; unclear D gene. There are 13 residues in the CDR3. Per the germline V gene, CDR1 is KGHSH and CDR2 is LQKENI. The germline V and J ends were trimmed by 4 bases and 0 bases, with 5 bases remaining between them. The CDR3 loop is CASSRESTDTQYF. CDR3 nucleotide sequence: TGTGCCAGCTCACGCGAGAGCACAGATACGCAGTATTTT.

This clonotype was recorded many times. The rearrangement joins TRBV5-1 to TRBJ2-1; 10 positions agree with TRBD2. J gave up 2 bases and V 4 bases, and 3 bases lay outside the gene matches. From germline, CDR1 is SGHRS and CDR2 YFSETQ. CDR3 length: 15 residues. The CDR3 reads CASSLSGGPYNEQFF. CDR3 nucleotides: TGCGCCAGCAGCCTTAGCGGGGGGCCCTACAATGAGCAGTTCTTC.